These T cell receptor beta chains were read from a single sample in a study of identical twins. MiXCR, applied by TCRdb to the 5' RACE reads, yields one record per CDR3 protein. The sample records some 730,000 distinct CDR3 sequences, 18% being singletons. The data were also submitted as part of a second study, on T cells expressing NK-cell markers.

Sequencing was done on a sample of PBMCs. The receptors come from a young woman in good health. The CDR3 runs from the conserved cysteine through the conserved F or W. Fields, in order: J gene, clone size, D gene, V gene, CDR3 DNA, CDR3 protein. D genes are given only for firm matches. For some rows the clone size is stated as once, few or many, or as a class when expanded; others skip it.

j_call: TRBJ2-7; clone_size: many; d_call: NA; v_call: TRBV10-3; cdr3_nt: TGTGCCATCAGTCAATCCATATTGGTTGTGGGTCCACCCTATAAAAACTACGAGCAGTACTTC; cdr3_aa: CAISQSILVVGPPYKNYEQYF
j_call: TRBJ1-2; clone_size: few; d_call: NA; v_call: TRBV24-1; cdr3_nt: TGTGCCACCAGTGAGAGTGACTATGGCTACACCTTC; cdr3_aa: CATSESDYGYTF
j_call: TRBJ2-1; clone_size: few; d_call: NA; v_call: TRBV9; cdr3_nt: TGTGCCAGCAGCGTAGACGCGGGAAGCTCCTACAATGAGCAGTTCTTC; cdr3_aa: CASSVDAGSSYNEQFF
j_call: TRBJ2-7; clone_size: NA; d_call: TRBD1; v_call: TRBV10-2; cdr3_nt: TGCGCCAGCAAGAAGCGGGACAGGGGGCTCGAGCAGTACTTC; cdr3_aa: CASKKRDRGLEQYF
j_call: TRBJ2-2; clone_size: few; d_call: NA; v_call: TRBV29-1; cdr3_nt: TGCAGCGTTAAGCTAGGGGCGGGAAACACCGGGGAGCTGTTTTTT; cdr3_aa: CSVKLGAGNTGELFF
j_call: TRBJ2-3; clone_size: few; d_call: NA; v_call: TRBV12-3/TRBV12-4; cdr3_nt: TGTGCCAGCAGTTTTTTTCAAGGGTTTGATACGCAGTATTTT; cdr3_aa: CASSFFQGFDTQYF
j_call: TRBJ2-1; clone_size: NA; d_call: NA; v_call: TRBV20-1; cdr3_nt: TGCTGTGCGACTAACCCGAGGGACTCGATGTCCTACAATGAGCAGTTCTTC; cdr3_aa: CCATNPRDSMSYNEQFF
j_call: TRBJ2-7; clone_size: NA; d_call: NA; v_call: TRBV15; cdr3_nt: TGTGCCACCAGCAGGGGCTCCGGGACCCACTACGAGCAGTACTTC; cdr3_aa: CATSRGSGTHYEQYF
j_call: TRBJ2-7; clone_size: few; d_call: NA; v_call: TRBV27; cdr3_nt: TGTGCCAGCAGTTACGAGGGGAGTTCGTCCTACGAGCAGTACTTC; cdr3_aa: CASSYEGSSSYEQYF
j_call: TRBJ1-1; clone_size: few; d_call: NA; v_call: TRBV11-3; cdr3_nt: TGTGCCAGCAGCCTAAACAGGTGGAACACTGAAGCTTTCTTT; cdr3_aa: CASSLNRWNTEAFF
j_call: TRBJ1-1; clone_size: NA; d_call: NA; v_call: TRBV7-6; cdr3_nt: TGTGCCAGCAGCAAGGGAGACCGGAACACTGAAGCTTTCTTT; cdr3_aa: CASSKGDRNTEAFF
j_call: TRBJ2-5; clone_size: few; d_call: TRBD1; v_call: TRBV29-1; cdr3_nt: TGCAGCGTCGTGGGACAGGAAGAGACCCAGTACTTC; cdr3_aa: CSVVGQEETQYF
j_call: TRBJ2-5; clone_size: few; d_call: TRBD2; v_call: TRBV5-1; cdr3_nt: TGCGCCAGCAGCACCGGGACTAGCGGGAGTAGACGGGAGACCCAGTACTTC; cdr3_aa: CASSTGTSGSRRETQYF
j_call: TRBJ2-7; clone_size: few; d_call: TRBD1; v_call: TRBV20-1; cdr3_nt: TGCAGTGCTGAGCCGGGACAGGGGGGAAAGGACGAGCAGTACTTC; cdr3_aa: CSAEPGQGGKDEQYF
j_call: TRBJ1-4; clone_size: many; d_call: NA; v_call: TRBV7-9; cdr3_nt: TGTGCCAGCAGCTTAGGTCAAGGGGACGAAAAACTGTTTTTT; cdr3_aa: CASSLGQGDEKLFF
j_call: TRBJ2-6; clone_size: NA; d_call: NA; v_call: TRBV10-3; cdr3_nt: TGTGCCACCCAATTGAGCCAGGGACACTCTGGGGCCAACGTCCTGACTTTC; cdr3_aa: CATQLSQGHSGANVLTF
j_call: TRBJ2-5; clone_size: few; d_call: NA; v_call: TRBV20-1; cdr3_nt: TGCAGTGCTAGAGTGGGCCGAAGAGGGACCCAGTACTTC; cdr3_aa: CSARVGRRGTQYF
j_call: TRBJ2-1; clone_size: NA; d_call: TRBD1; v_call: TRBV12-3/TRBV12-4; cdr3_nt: TGTGCCAGCAGTTTAATCAGACGAGGGGGGGACAGGGCCGACAATGAGCAGTTCTTC; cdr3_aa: CASSLIRRGGDRADNEQFF
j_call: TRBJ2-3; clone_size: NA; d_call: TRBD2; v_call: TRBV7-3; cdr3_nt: TGTGCCAGCAGCATTAGCGGGGCCACAGATACGCAGTATTTT; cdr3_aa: CASSISGATDTQYF
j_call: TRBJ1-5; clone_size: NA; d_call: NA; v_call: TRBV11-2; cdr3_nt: TGTGCCAGCAGCTCTGGGAACAATCAGCCCCAGCATTTT; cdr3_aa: CASSSGNNQPQHF
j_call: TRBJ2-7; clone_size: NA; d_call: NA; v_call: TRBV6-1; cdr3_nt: TGTGCCAGCAGTCCCGACAGGATTACCTACGAGCAGTACTTC; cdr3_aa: CASSPDRITYEQYF
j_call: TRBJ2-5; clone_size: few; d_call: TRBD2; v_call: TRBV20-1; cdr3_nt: TGCAGTGCTAGAGATACTAGCGGGAGTATGGGAAAGACCCAGTACTTC; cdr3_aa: CSARDTSGSMGKTQYF
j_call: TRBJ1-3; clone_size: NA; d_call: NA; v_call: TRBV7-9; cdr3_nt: TGTTCCAGCCAGAGGGTCAGCAGTGGAAACACCATATATTTT; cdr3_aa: CSSQRVSSGNTIYF
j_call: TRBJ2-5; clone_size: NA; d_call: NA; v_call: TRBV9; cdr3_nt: TGTGCCAGCACCCCAGGGGGCGGGGGGGCTGCACAAGAGACCCAGTACTTC; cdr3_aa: CASTPGGGGAAQETQYF
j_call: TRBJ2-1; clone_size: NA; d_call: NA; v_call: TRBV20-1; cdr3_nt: TGCAGTGCTAGCAAACCCCCGGACAGTGTGTTCTTC; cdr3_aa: CSASKPPDSVFF
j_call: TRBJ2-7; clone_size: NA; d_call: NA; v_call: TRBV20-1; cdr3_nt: TGCAGTGCGAGGGACACCTCCTACGTTGACGAGCAGTACTTC; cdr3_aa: CSARDTSYVDEQYF
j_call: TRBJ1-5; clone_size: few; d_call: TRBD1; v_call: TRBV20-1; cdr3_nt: TGCAGTGCTAGACCGGACAGGCGTGATCAGCCCCAGCATTTT; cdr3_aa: CSARPDRRDQPQHF
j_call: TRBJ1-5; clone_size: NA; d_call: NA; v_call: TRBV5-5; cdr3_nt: TGTGCCAGCAGCTTGGCTCGGACACGGGGTCAGCCCCAGCATTTT; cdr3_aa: CASSLARTRGQPQHF
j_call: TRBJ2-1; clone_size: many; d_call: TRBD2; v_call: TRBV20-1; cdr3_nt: TGCAGTGCTATAGCGGGGGGCTCCTACAATGAGCAGTTCTTC; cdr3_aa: CSAIAGGSYNEQFF
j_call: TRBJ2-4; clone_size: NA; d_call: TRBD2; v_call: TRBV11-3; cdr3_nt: TGTGCCAGCAGCTTAGTCCGCGGGGGGGCAAACATTCAGTACTTC; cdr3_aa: CASSLVRGGANIQYF
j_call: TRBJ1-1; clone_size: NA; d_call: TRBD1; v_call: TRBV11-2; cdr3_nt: TGTGCCAGCAGCTTATTTGGGACAGTGAATGAAGCTTTCTTT; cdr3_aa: CASSLFGTVNEAFF
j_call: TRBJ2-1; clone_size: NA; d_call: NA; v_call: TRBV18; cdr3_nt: TGTGCCAGCTCACCTCGGAGGGGGGGGGCGTCCTACAATGAGCAGTTCTTC; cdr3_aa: CASSPRRGGASYNEQFF
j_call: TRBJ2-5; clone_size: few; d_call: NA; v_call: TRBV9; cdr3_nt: TGTGCCAGCAGCGTAGGGCGGGTCCAAGAGACCCAGTACTTC; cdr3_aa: CASSVGRVQETQYF
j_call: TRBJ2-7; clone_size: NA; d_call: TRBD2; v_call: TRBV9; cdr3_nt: TGTGCCAGCAGCCCCGGGACTAGCGCTTTCTACGAGCAGTACTTC; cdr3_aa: CASSPGTSAFYEQYF
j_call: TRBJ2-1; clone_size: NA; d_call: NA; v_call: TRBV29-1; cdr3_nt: TGCAGCGCCATGAGGGGGGCGCACAATGAGCGGTTCTTC; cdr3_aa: CSAMRGAHNERFF